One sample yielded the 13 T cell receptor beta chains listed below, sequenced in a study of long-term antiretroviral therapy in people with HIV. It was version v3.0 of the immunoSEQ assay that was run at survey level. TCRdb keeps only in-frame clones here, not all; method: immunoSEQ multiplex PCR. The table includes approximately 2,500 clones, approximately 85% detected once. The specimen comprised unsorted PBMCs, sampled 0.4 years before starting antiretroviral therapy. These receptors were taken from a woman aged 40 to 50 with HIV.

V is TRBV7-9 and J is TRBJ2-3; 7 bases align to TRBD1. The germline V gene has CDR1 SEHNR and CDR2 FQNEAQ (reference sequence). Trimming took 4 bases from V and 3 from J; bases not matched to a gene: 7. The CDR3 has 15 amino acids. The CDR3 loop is CASSSRTGQTDTQYF. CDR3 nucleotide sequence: TGTGCCAGCAGCTCCCGGACAGGCCAAACAGATACGCAGTATTTT.

DNA of the CDR3: TGTGCCAGCAGCGGCGGGCCCAGCCTGCTTTATGGCTACACCTTC. It codes for CASSGGPSLLYGYTF. This sequence joins TRBV5-6 and TRBJ1-2; D is ambiguous. The CDR3 consists of 15 residues. Germline CDR1 and CDR2: SGHDT and YYEEEE. Trimming took 4 bases from V and 5 from J, leaving 18 bases between them.

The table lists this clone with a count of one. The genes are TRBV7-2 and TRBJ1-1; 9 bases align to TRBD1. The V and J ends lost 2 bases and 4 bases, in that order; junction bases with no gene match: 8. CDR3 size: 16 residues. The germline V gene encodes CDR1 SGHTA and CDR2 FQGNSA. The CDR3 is CASSLMGQGGATEAFF. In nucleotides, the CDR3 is TGTGCCAGCAGCTTAATGGGACAGGGAGGGGCCACTGAAGCTTTCTTT. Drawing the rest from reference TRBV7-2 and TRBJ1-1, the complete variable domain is GAGVSQSPSNKVTEKGKDVELRCDPISGHTALYWYRQSLGQGLEFLIYFQGNSAPDKSGLPSDRFSAERTGGSVSTLTIQRTQQEDSAVYLCASSLMGQGGATEAFFGQGTRLTVV.

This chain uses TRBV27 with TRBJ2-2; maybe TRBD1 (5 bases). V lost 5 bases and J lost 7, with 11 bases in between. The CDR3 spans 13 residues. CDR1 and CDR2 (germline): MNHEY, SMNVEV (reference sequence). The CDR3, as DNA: TGTGCCAGCAGTCTTTTTCAGGGCGGGGAGCTGTTTTTT. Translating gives CASSLFQGGELFF.

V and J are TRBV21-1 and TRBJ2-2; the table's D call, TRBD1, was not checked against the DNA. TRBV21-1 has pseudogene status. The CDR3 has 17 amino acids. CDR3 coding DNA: TGTGCCAGCAGCAAAGAAGGTGGCAGGGTTTCGACCGGGGAGCTGTTTTTT. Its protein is CASSKEGGRVSTGELFF.

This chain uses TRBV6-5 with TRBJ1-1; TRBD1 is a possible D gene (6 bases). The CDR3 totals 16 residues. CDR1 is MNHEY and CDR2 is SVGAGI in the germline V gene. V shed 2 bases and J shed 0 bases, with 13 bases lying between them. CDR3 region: CASSYRAGHLNTEAFF. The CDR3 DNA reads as TGTGCCAGCAGTTACCGAGCGGGACATTTGAACACTGAAGCTTTCTTT.

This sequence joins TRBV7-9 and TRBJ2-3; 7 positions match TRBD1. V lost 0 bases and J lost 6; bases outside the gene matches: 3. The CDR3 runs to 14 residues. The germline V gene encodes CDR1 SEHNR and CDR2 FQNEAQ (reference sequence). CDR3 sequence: CASSLATGFDTQYF. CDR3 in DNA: TGTGCCAGCAGCTTAGCGACAGGGTTTGATACGCAGTATTTT.

The CDR3 region has the DNA TGTGCCAGCAGCTTATCTAGCGGCACAGATACGCAGTATTTT. This sequence encodes CASSLSSGTDTQYF. The chain combines TRBV5-4 with TRBJ2-3, with D tentatively TRBD2 (6 bases). V lost 2 bases and J lost 1, with 8 bases in between. The length of the CDR3 is 14 residues. Germline CDR1 reads SGHNT; CDR2 reads YYREEE (reference sequence).

The CDR3 spells CASSPDREGYTF. The CDR3 DNA follows: TGTGCCAGCTCACCGGACAGGGAAGGCTACACCTTC. This sequence joins TRBV18 and TRBJ1-2, with 8 nucleotides matching TRBD1. The ends lost 3 bases at V and 8 bases at J; junction bases unmatched: 2. The CDR3 is 12 residues long. Germline V gene sequence: CDR1 KGHSH, CDR2 LQKENI.

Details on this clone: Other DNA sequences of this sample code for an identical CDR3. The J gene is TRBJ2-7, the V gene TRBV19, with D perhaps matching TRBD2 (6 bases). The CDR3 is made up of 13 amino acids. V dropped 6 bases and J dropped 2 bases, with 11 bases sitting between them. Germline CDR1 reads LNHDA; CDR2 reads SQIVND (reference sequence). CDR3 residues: CASREGRAYEQYF. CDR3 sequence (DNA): TGTGCCAGTAGGGAGGGTCGCGCCTACGAGCAGTACTTC.

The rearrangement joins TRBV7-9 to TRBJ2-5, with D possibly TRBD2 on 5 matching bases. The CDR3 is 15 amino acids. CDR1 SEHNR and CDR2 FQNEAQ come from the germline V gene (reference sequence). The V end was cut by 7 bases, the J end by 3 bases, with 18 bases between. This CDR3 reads CASNSPEGLKETQYF. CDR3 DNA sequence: TGTGCCAGCAACTCCCCAGAGGGCCTAAAAGAGACCCAGTACTTC.

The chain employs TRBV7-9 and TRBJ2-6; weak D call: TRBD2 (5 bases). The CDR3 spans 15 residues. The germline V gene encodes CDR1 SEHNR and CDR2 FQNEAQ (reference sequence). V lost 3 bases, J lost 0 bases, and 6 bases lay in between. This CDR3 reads CASSLRDSGANVLTF. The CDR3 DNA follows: TGTGCCAGCAGCTTGAGGGACTCTGGGGCCAACGTCCTGACTTTC.

The CDR3: CASMRGHSYNEQFF. DNA of the CDR3: TGTGCCAGCATGAGGGGACACTCCTACAATGAGCAGTTCTTC. The genes are TRBV9 and TRBJ2-1; D possibly corresponds to TRBD1 (6 bases). The V and J ends lost 6 bases and 0 bases respectively, with 10 bases between them. Per the germline V gene, CDR1 is SGDLS and CDR2 is YYNGEE. The CDR3 has 14 residues. The variable domain in full, with the rest retrieved from reference TRBV9 and TRBJ2-1, is DSGVTQTPKHLITATGQRVTLRCSPRSGDLSVYWYQQSLDQGLQFLIQYYNGEERAKGNILERFSAQQFPDLHSELNLSSLELGDSALYFCASMRGHSYNEQFFGPGTRLTVL.